These 3 T cell receptor beta chains were all obtained from the same sample, sequenced in a study of blood T cell repertoires in COVID-19. Assay used: immunoSEQ multiplex PCR; TCRdb lists only in-frame clones, some missing. The sample includes about 110,000 clones, roughly 85% seen only once; the top ten take 2.4%. The sample was peripheral blood. Every receptor here comes from a human donor in a cohort sampled during active COVID-19.

The chain recombines TRBV6-2 or TRBV6-3 with TRBJ2-3; 9 bases fit TRBD2. Looked up from germline, CDR1 is MNHEY and CDR2 is SVGEGT. This CDR3 contains 16 residues. Trimming removed 2 bases from V and 3 bases from J; junction bases left unmatched: 6. CDR3 in amino acids: CASSYPASGMTDTQYF. The CDR3 nucleotides read TGTGCCAGCAGTTACCCGGCTAGCGGGATGACAGATACGCAGTATTTT.

V usage is TRBV6-6 and J usage is TRBJ2-7, with 8 bases fitting TRBD1. Germline V gene lookup returns CDR1 MNHNY and CDR2 SVGAGI (reference sequence). V was clipped by 0 bases and J by 1 base; unmatched bases: 5. The CDR3 runs to 16 residues. CDR3 amino acids: CASSYSGGTGSYEQYF. In nucleotides, the CDR3 is TGTGCCAGCAGTTACTCAGGGGGGACAGGATCCTACGAGCAGTACTTC.

This clone has just one count. The V gene is TRBV5-1, the J gene TRBJ2-7, with D possibly matching TRBD2 (6 bases). CDR3 size: 15 residues. Germline loops: CDR1 SGHRS, CDR2 YFSETQ. The V end was cut by 5 bases, the J end by 0 bases, with 15 bases between. CDR3 sequence (DNA): TGCGCCAGCAGGGAGGGCCGGGTAAGCTCCTACGAGCAGTACTTC. This encodes CASREGRVSSYEQYF.